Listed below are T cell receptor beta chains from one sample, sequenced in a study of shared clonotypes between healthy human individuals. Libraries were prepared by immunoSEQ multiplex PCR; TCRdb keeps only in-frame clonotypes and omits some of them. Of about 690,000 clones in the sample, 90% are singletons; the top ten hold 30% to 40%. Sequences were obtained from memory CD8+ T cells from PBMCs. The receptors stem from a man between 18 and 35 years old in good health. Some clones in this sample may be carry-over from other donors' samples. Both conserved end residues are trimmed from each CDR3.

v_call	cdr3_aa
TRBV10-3	AISDRDTRDWDTQY
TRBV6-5	ASSYSLGAHYEQY
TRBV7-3	ASSGGADEQY
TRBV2	ASYFKYRPEQF
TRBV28	ASSLYGGNEQF
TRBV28	ASSFGGRRDTGELF
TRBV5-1	ASSLARWIAGGDGEQF
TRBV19	ASNLGNQPQH
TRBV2	ASSGWAAYNEKLF
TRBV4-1	ASSQRQGRDEQF
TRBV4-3	ASSADSGGYNEQF
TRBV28	ASSFASEGYEQY
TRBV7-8	ASSLDIPTGVHGELF
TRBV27	ASGQQGEQF
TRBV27	ASSSRQGQLNTEAF
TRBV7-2	ASSLGRGWTQY
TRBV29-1	SGEDGRMVF
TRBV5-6	ASSLLQALGYEQY
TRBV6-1	ASSLTGNTEAF
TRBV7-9	ASRSRQGPSSDTQY
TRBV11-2	ASSRWDRGATEAF
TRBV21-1	ASSLGGQKWINEQY
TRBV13	ASSSRTDTQY
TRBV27	ASSRIWAGGIPDTQY
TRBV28	ASSSDGPRYGYT
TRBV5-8	ASSLAAGNTEAF
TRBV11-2	ASSPETGNHEQY
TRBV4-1	ASSQDNYPEQF
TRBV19	ASSIAPAVWEQF
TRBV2	ASSEMEGAEDTQY
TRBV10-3	AIRSGGVDPGYT
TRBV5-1	ASSFRREGGELF
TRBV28	ASTRSKPSYEQY
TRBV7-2	ASSTLGGAGRI
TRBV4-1	ASSQGGGLGQNIQY
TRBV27	ASSLFAGTGSTEAF
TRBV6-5	ASSYSFTEAYEQY
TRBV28	ASSLNRVDGANVLT
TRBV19	ASSIGGTYPSQPQH
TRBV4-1	ASSQVEGESTEAF
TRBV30	AWSARDYNSPLH
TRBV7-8	ASSLDRGNTEAF
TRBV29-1	SVEWGFEETQY
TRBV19	ASSYRGLGGYT
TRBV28	ASSLWGEGAYEQY
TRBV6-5	ASSYSNGRSQNEQF